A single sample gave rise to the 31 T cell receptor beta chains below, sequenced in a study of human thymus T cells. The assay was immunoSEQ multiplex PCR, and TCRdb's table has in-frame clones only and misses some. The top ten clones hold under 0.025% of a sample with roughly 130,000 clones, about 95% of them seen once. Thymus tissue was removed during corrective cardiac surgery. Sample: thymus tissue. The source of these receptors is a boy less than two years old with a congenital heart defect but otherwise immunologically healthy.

CDR3 bases: TGTGCCAGCAGTTTTCTCAGGACAGGGGTCCAAGAGACCCAGTACTTC. The encoded protein is CASSFLRTGVQETQYF. The V and J genes are TRBV27 and TRBJ2-5; 9 bases map to TRBD1. Trimming removed 3 bases from V and 1 base from J; junction bases left unmatched: 6. The germline V gene encodes CDR1 MNHEY and CDR2 SMNVEV (reference sequence). The CDR3 covers 16 residues.

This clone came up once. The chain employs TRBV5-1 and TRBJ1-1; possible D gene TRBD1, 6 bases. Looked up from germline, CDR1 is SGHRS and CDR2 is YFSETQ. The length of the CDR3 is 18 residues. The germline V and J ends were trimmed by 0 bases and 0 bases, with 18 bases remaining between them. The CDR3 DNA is TGCGCCAGCAGCTTGGGTAAGGACGAGGGGGGAATGAACACTGAAGCTTTCTTT. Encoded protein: CASSLGKDEGGMNTEAFF.

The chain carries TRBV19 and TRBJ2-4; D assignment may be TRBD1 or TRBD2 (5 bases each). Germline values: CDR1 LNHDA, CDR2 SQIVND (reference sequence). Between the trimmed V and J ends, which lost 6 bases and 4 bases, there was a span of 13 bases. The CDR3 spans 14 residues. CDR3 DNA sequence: TGTGCCAGTAGGGCTCCGGGGCCTAAAAACATTCAGTACTTC. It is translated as CASRAPGPKNIQYF.

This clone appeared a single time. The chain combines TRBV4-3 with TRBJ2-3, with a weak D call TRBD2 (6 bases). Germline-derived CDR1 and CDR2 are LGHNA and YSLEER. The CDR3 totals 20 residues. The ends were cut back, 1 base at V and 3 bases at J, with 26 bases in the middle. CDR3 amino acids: CASSQAIATRDSPRTDTQYF. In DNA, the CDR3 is TGCGCCAGCAGCCAAGCCATTGCCACCCGGGACTCTCCCAGGACAGATACGCAGTATTTT.

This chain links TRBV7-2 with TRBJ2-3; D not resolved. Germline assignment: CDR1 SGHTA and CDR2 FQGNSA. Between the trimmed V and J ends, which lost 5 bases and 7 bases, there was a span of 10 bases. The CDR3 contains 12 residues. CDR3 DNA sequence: TGTGCCAGCAGCCTACCCAAGAATACGCAGTATTTT. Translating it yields CASSLPKNTQYF.

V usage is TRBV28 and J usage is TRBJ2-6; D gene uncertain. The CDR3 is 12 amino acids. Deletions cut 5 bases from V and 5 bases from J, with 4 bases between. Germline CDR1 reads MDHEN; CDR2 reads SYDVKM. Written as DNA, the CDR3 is TGTGCCAGCAGTCCAAGGGCCAACGTCCTGACTTTC. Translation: CASSPRANVLTF. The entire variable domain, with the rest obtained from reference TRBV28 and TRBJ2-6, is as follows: DVKVTQSSRYLVKRTGEKVFLECVQDMDHENMFWYRQDPGLGLRLIYFSYDVKMKEKGDIPEGYSVSREKKERFSLILESASTNQTSMYLCASSPRANVLTFGAGSRLTVL.

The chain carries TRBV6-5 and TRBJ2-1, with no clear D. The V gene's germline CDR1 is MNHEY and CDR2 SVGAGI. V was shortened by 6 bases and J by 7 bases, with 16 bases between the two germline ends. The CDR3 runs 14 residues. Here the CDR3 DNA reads TGTGCCAGCAGCGCCTTGCCACCCTTTAATGAGCAGTTCTTC. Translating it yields CASSALPPFNEQFF.

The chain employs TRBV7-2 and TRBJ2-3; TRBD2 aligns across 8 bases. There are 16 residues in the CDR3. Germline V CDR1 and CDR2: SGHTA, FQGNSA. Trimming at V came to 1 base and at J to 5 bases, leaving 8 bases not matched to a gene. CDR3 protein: CASSLEFGGGQDTQYF. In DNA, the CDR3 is TGTGCCAGCAGCTTAGAGTTCGGGGGGGGCCAAGATACGCAGTATTTT. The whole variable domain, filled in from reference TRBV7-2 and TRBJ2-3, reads GAGVSQSPSNKVTEKGKDVELRCDPISGHTALYWYRQSLGQGLEFLIYFQGNSAPDKSGLPSDRFSAERTGGSVSTLTIQRTQQEDSAVYLCASSLEFGGGQDTQYFGPGTRLTVL.

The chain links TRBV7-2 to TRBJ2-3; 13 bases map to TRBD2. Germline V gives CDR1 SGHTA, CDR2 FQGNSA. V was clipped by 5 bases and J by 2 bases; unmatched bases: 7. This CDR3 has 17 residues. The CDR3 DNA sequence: TGTGCCAGCAGCCCCAAGACTAGCGGGGGGTACACAGATACGCAGTATTTT. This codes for CASSPKTSGGYTDTQYF. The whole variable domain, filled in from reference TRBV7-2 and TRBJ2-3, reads GAGVSQSPSNKVTEKGKDVELRCDPISGHTALYWYRQSLGQGLEFLIYFQGNSAPDKSGLPSDRFSAERTGGSVSTLTIQRTQQEDSAVYLCASSPKTSGGYTDTQYFGPGTRLTVL.

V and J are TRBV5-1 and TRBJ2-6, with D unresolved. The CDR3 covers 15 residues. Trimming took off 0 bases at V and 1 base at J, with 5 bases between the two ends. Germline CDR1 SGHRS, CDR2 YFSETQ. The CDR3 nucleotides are TGCGCCAGCAGCTTGGCGACATCTGGGGCCAACGTCCTGACTTTC. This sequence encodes CASSLATSGANVLTF.

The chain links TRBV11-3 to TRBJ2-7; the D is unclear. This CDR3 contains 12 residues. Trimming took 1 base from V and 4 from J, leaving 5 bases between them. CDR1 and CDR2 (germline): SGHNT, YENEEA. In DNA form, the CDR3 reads TGTGCCAGCAGCTTAGCCTTATACGAGCAGTACTTC. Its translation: CASSLALYEQYF.

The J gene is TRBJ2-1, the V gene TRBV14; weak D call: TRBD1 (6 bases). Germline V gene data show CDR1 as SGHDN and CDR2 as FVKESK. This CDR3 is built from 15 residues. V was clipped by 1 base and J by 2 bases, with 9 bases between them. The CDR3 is CASSQAGDPYNEQFF. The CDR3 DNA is TGTGCCAGCAGCCAAGCAGGGGACCCCTACAATGAGCAGTTCTTC.

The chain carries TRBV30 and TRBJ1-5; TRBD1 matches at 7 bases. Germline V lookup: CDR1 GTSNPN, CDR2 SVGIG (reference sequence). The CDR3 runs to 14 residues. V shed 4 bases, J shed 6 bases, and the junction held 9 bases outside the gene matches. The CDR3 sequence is CAWTSRGSSQPQHF. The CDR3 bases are TGTGCCTGGACCTCCAGGGGGAGTAGTCAGCCCCAGCATTTT. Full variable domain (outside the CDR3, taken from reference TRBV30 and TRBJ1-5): SQTIHQWPATLVQPVGSPLSLECTVEGTSNPNLYWYRQAAGRGLQLLFYSVGIGQISSEVPQNLSASRPQDRQFILSSKKLLLSDSGFYLCAWTSRGSSQPQHFGDGTRLSIL.

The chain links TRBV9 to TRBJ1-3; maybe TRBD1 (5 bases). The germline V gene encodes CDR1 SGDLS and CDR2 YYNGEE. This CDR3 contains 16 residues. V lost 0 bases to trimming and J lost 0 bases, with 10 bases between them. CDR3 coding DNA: TGTGCCAGCAGCGTAGATGGCAGGGACTCTGGAAACACCATATATTTT. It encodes CASSVDGRDSGNTIYF.

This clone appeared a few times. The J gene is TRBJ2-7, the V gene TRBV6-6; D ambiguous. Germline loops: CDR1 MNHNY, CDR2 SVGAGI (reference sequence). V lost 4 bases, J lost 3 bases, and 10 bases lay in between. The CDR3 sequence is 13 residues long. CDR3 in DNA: TGTGCCAGCAGTTCGATACGGCACTACGAGCAGTACTTC. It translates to CASSSIRHYEQYF.

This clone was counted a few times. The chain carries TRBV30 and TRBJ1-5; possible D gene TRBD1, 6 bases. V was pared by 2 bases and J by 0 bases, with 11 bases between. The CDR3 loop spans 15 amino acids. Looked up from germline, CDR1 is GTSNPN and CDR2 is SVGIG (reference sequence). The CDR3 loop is CAWSRGAISNQPQHF. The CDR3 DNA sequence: TGTGCCTGGAGTCGGGGGGCGATTAGCAATCAGCCCCAGCATTTT. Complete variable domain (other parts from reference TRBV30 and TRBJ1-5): SQTIHQWPATLVQPVGSPLSLECTVEGTSNPNLYWYRQAAGRGLQLLFYSVGIGQISSEVPQNLSASRPQDRQFILSSKKLLLSDSGFYLCAWSRGAISNQPQHFGDGTRLSIL.

CDR3 DNA: TGTGCCAGCACCGACGGGACTAGCCCATTTACGACCACGCAGTATTTT. Translating it yields CASTDGTSPFTTTQYF. V is TRBV6-6 and J is TRBJ2-3; 9 nucleotides agree with TRBD2. V lost 7 bases and J lost 9; bases outside the gene matches: 17. The germline gives CDR1 MNHNY, CDR2 SVGAGI (reference sequence). The CDR3 contains 16 residues.

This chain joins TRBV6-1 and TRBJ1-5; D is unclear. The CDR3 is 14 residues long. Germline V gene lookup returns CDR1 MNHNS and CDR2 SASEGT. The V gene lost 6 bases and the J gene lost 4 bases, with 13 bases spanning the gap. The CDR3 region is CASRVWNSNQPQHF. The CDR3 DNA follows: TGTGCCAGCAGAGTCTGGAACAGTAATCAGCCCCAGCATTTT.

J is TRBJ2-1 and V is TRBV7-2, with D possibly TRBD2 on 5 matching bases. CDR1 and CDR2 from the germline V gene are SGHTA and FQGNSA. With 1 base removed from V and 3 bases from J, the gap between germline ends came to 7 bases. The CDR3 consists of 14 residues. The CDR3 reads CASSLGRGYNEQFF. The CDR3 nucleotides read TGTGCCAGCAGCTTAGGACGGGGCTACAATGAGCAGTTCTTC.

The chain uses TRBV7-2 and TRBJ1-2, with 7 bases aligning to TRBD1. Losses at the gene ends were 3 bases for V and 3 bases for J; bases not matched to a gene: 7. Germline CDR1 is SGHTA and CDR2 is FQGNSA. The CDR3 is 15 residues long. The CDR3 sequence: CASSFRAGGDYGYTF. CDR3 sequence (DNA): TGTGCCAGCAGCTTTAGGGCAGGGGGAGACTATGGCTACACCTTC.

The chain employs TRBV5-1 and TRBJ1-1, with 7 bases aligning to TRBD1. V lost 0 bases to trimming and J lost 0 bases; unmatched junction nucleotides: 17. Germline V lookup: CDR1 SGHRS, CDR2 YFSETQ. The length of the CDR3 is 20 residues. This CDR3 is CASSLGRGLNRKPMNTEAFF. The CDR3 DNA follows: TGCGCCAGCAGCTTGGGGAGGGGGCTCAACCGAAAACCTATGAACACTGAAGCTTTCTTT.

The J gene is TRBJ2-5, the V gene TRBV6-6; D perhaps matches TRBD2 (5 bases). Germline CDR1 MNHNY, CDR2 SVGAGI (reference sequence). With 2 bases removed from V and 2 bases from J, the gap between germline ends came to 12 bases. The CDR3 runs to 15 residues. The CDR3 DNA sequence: TGTGCCAGCAGTTACGGCCCCGGGGTTCAAGAGACCCAGTACTTC. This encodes CASSYGPGVQETQYF.

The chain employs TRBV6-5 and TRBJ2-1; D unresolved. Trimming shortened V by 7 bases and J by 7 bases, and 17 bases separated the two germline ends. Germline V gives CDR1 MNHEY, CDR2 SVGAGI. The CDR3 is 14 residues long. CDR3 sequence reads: CASTKRAWANEQFF. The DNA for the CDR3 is TGTGCCAGCACCAAACGTGCGTGGGCTAATGAGCAGTTCTTC.

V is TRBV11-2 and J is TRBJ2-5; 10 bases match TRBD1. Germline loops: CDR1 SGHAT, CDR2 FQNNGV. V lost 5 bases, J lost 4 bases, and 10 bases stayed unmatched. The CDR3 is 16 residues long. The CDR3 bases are TGTGCCAGCAGCCGGCCGGGACAGGGGTGGATAGAGACCCAGTACTTC. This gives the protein CASSRPGQGWIETQYF.

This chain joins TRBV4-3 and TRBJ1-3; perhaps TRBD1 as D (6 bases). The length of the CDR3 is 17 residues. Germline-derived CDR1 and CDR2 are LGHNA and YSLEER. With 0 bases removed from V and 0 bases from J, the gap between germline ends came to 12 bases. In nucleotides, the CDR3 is TGCGCCAGCAGCCAAGAAAACAGGGCAAGCTCTGGAAACACCATATATTTT. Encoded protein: CASSQENRASSGNTIYF.

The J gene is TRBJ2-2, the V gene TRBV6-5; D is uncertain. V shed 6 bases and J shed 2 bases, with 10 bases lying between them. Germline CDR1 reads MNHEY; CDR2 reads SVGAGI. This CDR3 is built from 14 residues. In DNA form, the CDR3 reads TGTGCCAGCAGAGGTTACCAAAACACCGGGGAGCTGTTTTTT. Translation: CASRGYQNTGELFF.

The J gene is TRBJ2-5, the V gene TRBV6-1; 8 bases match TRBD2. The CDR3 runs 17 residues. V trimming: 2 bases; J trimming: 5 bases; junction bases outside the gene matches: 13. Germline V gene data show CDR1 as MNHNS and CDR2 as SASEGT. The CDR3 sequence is CASSEFEAGGRGETQYF. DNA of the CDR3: TGTGCCAGCAGTGAATTTGAGGCGGGGGGCCGAGGCGAGACCCAGTACTTC.

CDR3 sequence (DNA): TGTGCCAGCAGGGGGTTTTTAGCTAACTATGGCTACACCTTC. Translation gives CASRGFLANYGYTF. V gene TRBV27 combines with J gene TRBJ1-2; D is undetermined. Germline assignment: CDR1 MNHEY and CDR2 SMNVEV (reference sequence). V gave up 6 bases and J gave up 0 bases, with 11 bases separating them. CDR3 length: 14 residues.

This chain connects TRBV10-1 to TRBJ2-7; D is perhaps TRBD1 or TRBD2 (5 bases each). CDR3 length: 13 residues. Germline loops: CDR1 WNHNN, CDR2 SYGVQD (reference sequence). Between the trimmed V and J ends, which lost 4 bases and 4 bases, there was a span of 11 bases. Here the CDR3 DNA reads TGCGCCAGCAGTGCCGGGGCCCATTACGAGCAGTACTTC. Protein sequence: CASSAGAHYEQYF.

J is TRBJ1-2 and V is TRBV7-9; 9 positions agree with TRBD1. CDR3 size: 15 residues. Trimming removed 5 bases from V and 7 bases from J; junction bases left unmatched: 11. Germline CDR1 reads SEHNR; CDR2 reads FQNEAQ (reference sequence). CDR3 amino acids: CASSQQGAPPGGYTF. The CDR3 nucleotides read TGTGCCAGCAGCCAACAGGGGGCGCCGCCAGGTGGCTACACCTTC.

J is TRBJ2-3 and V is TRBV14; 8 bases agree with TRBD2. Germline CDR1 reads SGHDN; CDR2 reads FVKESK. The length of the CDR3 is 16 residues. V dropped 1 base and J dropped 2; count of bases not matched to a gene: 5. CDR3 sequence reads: CASSQVRGVDTDTQYF. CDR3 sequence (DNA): TGTGCCAGCAGCCAAGTGCGGGGGGTTGACACAGATACGCAGTATTTT.